This TCR beta chain was obtained from a study of long-term antiretroviral therapy in people with HIV. Turning to the study itself: The study's earliest collections predate the 2015 immediate-ART recommendation by about a decade.

In this sample, this clone turned up once. What it binds is unknown. Points from the study as a whole: HIV repertoires spanned tighter CDR3 length ranges than controls did.

In germline, CDR1 is SGHTA, CDR2 FQGTGA. With 0 bases clipped from V and 4 bases from J, the junction kept 1 base outside the gene matches. The CDR3 has 15 amino acids. The study drew at least one pre-ART and at least two post-ART PBMC samples from every donor. Version v3.0 of the immunoSEQ assay was performed at survey level. Data came from immunoSEQ multiplex PCR; TCRdb stores just in-frame clones and leaves some out. Counted here are roughly 25,000 clones, more than 65% occurring once; the ten biggest clones make up approximately 5.1%. The material was unsorted PBMCs, obtained 1.1 years before starting antiretroviral therapy. The receptor was derived from a woman in her 30s with HIV. The J gene is TRBJ2-5, the V gene TRBV7-3, with 11 bases lining up with TRBD2. This CDR3 reads CASSLTSGGGETQYF. The CDR3 DNA follows: TGTGCCAGCAGCTTAACTAGCGGGGGGGGAGAGACCCAGTACTTC.